This is a list of T cell receptor beta chains from one sample in a study of blood T cell repertoires in COVID-19. The method was immunoSEQ multiplex PCR; TCRdb's version includes in-frame clones alone and lacks a portion of them. The data show 250,000 or so clones, with around nine tenths seen just once and roughly 8% held by the top ten. The sample taken for sequencing was peripheral blood. The source of these receptors is a man aged 40-50 years with active or convalescent COVID-19. Both conserved end residues are part of each CDR3. A D gene is named only where the DNA matches it firmly. Size is omitted from some rows. Given values are once, few, many or a class for expanded clones.

>-|-|TRBV18|TRBJ2-7
CASSMPSQFPHEQYF
TGTGCCAGCTCAATGCCTAGTCAGTTCCCGCACGAGCAGTACTTC
>-|-|TRBV7-9|TRBJ2-1
CASSLDRYNEQFF
TGTGCCAGCAGCTTAGACAGATACAATGAGCAGTTCTTC
>-|-|TRBV11-2|TRBJ2-7
CASSFPGAEQYF
TGTGCCAGCAGCTTTCCTGGGGCCGAGCAGTACTTC
>-|-|TRBV29-1|TRBJ2-3
CSVVFAGATDTQYF
TGCAGCGTTGTTTTCGCGGGGGCCACAGATACGCAGTATTTT
>-|TRBD1|TRBV19|TRBJ1-3
CASSPTTGTGVFNSGNTIYF
TGTGCCAGTAGTCCAACAACCGGGACAGGGGTCTTTAATTCTGGAAACACCATATATTTT
>-|-|TRBV18|TRBJ2-1
CASSPRGGPNNEQFF
TGTGCCAGCTCCCCGAGGGGGGGGCCTAACAATGAGCAGTTCTTC
>-|-|TRBV25-1|TRBJ1-6
CASGGEAGNSPLHF
TGTGCCAGCGGGGGGGAGGCGGGAAATTCACCCCTCCACTTT
>-|TRBD2|TRBV7-7|TRBJ2-3
CASSLGLAGDDSTDTQYF
TGTGCCAGCAGCTTAGGACTAGCGGGAGACGATAGCACAGATACGCAGTATTTT
>-|TRBD1|TRBV5-6|TRBJ1-2
CASSLGTGADGYTF
TGTGCCAGCAGCTTGGGGACAGGGGCGGATGGCTACACCTTC
>-|TRBD2|TRBV7-3|TRBJ2-7
CASSFGMGEGYEQYF
TGTGCCAGCAGCTTTGGTATGGGGGAGGGCTACGAGCAGTACTTC
>-|-|TRBV5-1|TRBJ2-7
CASSSPFGVEQYF
TGCGCCAGCAGCTCCCCATTCGGGGTCGAGCAGTACTTC
>few|TRBD1|TRBV28|TRBJ1-2
CASSFIGQGGGYTF
TGTGCCAGCAGTTTTATTGGACAGGGGGGTGGCTACACCTTC
>-|-|TRBV11-2|TRBJ1-1
CASRGPAREAFF
TGTGCCAGCAGGGGGCCCGCCCGTGAAGCTTTCTTT
>-|TRBD1|TRBV24-1|TRBJ1-2
CATSRQGDTMGYTF
TGTGCCACCAGCCGACAGGGGGATACTATGGGCTACACCTTC
>-|-|TRBV12-5|TRBJ1-1
CASGLTGNTEAFF
TGTGCTAGTGGTCTGACAGGAAACACTGAAGCTTTCTTT
>-|TRBD1|TRBV28|TRBJ2-6
CASSFVGTGGLSGANVLTF
TGTGCCAGCAGTTTTGTGGGGACAGGGGGCCTATCTGGGGCCAACGTCCTGACTTTC
>-|TRBD1|TRBV27|TRBJ1-6
CASSLSPGTGRPLRSPLHF
TGTGCCAGCAGTTTATCCCCGGGGACAGGAAGGCCATTACGTTCACCCCTCCACTTT
>-|-|TRBV5-1|TRBJ2-2
CASSFFSGELFF
TGCGCCAGCAGCTTTTTCAGCGGGGAGCTGTTTTTT
>once|-|TRBV28|TRBJ1-1
CASSQRGRGVEAFF
TGTGCCAGCAGCCAGAGGGGCCGGGGGGTGGAAGCTTTCTTT
>-|TRBD1|TRBV6-5|TRBJ1-1
CASSHRTGGEAFF
TGTGCCAGCAGTCATAGGACAGGCGGAGAAGCTTTCTTT
>-|-|TRBV5-1|TRBJ2-7
CASSWAGPPGNEQYF
TGCGCCAGCAGCTGGGCAGGCCCTCCCGGGAACGAGCAGTACTTC
>-|-|TRBV11-3|TRBJ2-5
CASSFPPGSGQETQYF
TGTGCCAGCAGCTTCCCTCCGGGTAGTGGCCAAGAGACCCAGTACTTC
>-|-|TRBV10-2|TRBJ2-3
CASSAGLATDTQYF
TGCGCCAGCAGTGCAGGACTTGCCACAGATACGCAGTATTTT
>once|TRBD1|TRBV27|TRBJ1-5
CASSLGQGPWPQHF
TGTGCCAGCAGTTTAGGACAGGGGCCGTGGCCCCAGCATTTT
>few|TRBD1|TRBV11-3|TRBJ2-2
CASSSYRQGPNTGELFF
TGTGCCAGCAGCTCCTACCGACAGGGGCCGAACACCGGGGAGCTGTTTTTT
>-|-|TRBV5-8|TRBJ1-1
CASRRGAPNTEAFF
TGTGCCAGCAGGCGGGGGGCCCCGAACACTGAAGCTTTCTTT
>-|TRBD1|TRBV24-1|TRBJ1-2
CATSGRGQVYGYTF
TGTGCCACCAGTGGCCGTGGACAGGTCTATGGCTACACCTTC
>-|-|TRBV4-1|TRBJ1-1
CASRSVNTEAFF
TGCGCCAGCAGATCGGTGAACACTGAAGCTTTCTTT
>-|-|TRBV2|TRBJ2-1
CASSNRVGSNEQFF
TGTGCCAGCAGCAACAGGGTCGGCTCGAATGAGCAGTTCTTC
>-|TRBD2|TRBV4-2|TRBJ2-5
CASSQDGGGETQYF
TGTGCCAGCAGCCAAGATGGGGGGGGAGAGACCCAGTACTTC
>-|TRBD1|TRBV10-3|TRBJ2-5
CAISRTGGEGETQYF
TGTGCCATCTCCAGGACAGGGGGCGAGGGAGAGACCCAGTACTTC
>-|TRBD2|TRBV6-5|TRBJ2-3
CASSYSGGGRTDTQYF
TGTGCCAGCAGTTACTCGGGGGGAGGGAGGACAGATACGCAGTATTTT
>-|-|TRBV2|TRBJ1-5
CASREEGNQPQHF
TGTGCCAGCAGGGAGGAGGGAAATCAGCCCCAGCATTTT
>once|-|TRBV2|TRBJ2-1
CASSKGGDEQFF
TGTGCCAGCAGTAAGGGGGGGGATGAGCAGTTCTTC
>-|TRBD2|TRBV5-1|TRBJ2-1
CASSLVGLGISVNEQFF
TGCGCCAGCAGCTTGGTCGGACTAGGAATTTCTGTCAATGAGCAGTTCTTC
>-|-|TRBV7-8|TRBJ2-5
CASSWRTVTQYF
TGTGCCAGCAGCTGGAGGACGGTGACCCAGTACTTC
>-|TRBD2|TRBV19|TRBJ2-1
CASSIAGGPYNEQFF
TGTGCCAGTAGTATAGCGGGAGGGCCTTACAATGAGCAGTTCTTC
>-|-|TRBV6-5|TRBJ2-1
CASSPTEGLEQFF
TGTGCCAGCAGTCCAACGGAGGGCCTTGAGCAGTTCTTC
>-|TRBD2|TRBV29-1|TRBJ2-3
CSVGILAGGTPSQSADTQYF
TGCAGCGTTGGGATCCTAGCGGGGGGGACGCCAAGCCAAAGCGCAGATACGCAGTATTTT
>-|-|TRBV6-5|TRBJ1-1
CASTRRGGSWTEAFF
TGTGCCAGCACCCGCCGGGGGGGCAGTTGGACTGAAGCTTTCTTT
>-|TRBD1|TRBV19|TRBJ2-7
CASSMQAGGVGGLHEQYF
TGTGCCAGTAGTATGCAGGCAGGGGGCGTAGGAGGCCTCCACGAGCAGTACTTC
>-|-|TRBV18|TRBJ1-3
CASSPRESGNTIYF
TGTGCCAGCTCACCGCGTGAGTCTGGAAACACCATATATTTT
>-|TRBD1|TRBV18|TRBJ2-1
CASSPGGQGYNEQFF
TGTGCCAGCTCACCAGGAGGACAGGGGTACAATGAGCAGTTCTTC
>-|-|TRBV6-1|TRBJ1-5
CASSDDSLPNQPQHF
TGTGCCAGCAGTGATGACAGCCTACCCAATCAGCCCCAGCATTTT
>-|-|TRBV9|TRBJ1-1
CASSREGLNTEAFF
TGTGCCAGCAGCCGGGAGGGCCTGAACACTGAAGCTTTCTTT
>-|TRBD1|TRBV28|TRBJ1-1
CASSMGQGWSTEAFF
TGTGCCAGCAGTATGGGACAGGGGTGGTCCACTGAAGCTTTCTTT
>-|-|TRBV5-4|TRBJ2-2
CASSHQGEAGELFF
TGTGCCAGCAGCCATCAGGGGGAGGCCGGGGAGCTGTTTTTT
>-|-|TRBV3-1/TRBV3-2|TRBJ2-7
CASSQVDTLGEQYF
TGTGCCAGCAGCCAAGTGGACACCCTCGGCGAGCAGTACTTC
>-|TRBD1|TRBV9|TRBJ1-6
CASSFSQGENSPLHF
TGTGCCAGCAGCTTCTCCCAGGGGGAAAATTCACCCCTCCACTTT
>-|TRBD1|TRBV10-3|TRBJ1-1
CAISLQGYGEAFF
TGTGCCATCAGCTTACAGGGGTATGGTGAAGCTTTCTTT
>-|-|TRBV7-6|TRBJ1-2
CASSPTGGYGYTF
TGTGCCAGCAGCCCAACGGGAGGGTATGGCTACACCTTC
>-|TRBD2|TRBV19|TRBJ2-1
CASMPSGEVEQFF
TGTGCCAGTATGCCTAGCGGGGAGGTTGAGCAGTTCTTC
>-|-|TRBV29-1|TRBJ2-7
CSAVDPGSYEQYF
TGCAGCGCCGTCGATCCGGGATCCTACGAGCAGTACTTC
>-|-|TRBV5-6|TRBJ1-1
CASSTPDWSTEAFF
TGTGCCAGCAGCACCCCTGACTGGAGCACTGAAGCTTTCTTT
>-|-|TRBV2|TRBJ2-1
CARRVVDNEQFF
TGTGCCCGACGGGTGGTTGACAATGAGCAGTTCTTC